This TCR beta chain is from a study of post-analysis software for immune sequencing data. Study results and limitations: Samples prepared in the same batch strongly co-clustered by F measure. Elevated frequency relative to controls characterized roughly 5 TRBV segments in patients, TRBV5-6, TRBV5-1 and TRBV20-1 among them.

cDNA libraries for TCR beta contained unique molecular identifiers. T cells numbering roughly 0.9 to 10 million yielded cDNA molecules that totaled approximately 500,000. TCRdb reanalysed the PCR reads using MiXCR and keeps one entry per CDR3 protein. The sample yields about 820,000 distinct CDR3 sequences, roughly half seen once. To note about this clonotype: Its antigen is currently unknown.

In germline, CDR1 is SGHVS, CDR2 FNYEAQ. The CDR3 totals 16 residues. J was trimmed by 5 bases and V by 4 bases; bases with no gene match: 8. The V gene is TRBV7-6, the J gene TRBJ2-1; 10 bases match TRBD2. What was sequenced was blood. The source is a girl aged 10-17 years with multiple sclerosis. As DNA, the CDR3 is TGTGCCAGCAGCTCCGCGACAGGACTAGCGGACAATGAGCAGTTCTTC. Protein sequence: CASSSATGLADNEQFF.